The source of this T cell receptor beta chain is a study of identical twins. Study-level points and caveats: Beta out-of-frame sequences showed weaker excess sharing between twins. Fewer insertions characterized abundant cord blood beta clonotypes, whereas memory repertoires showed none. A partial confounding effect on zero-insertion analyses could come from invariant MAIT and iNKT cells.

This clonotype was found many times. The antigen is not known. The donors were all healthy and Caucasian. TCRdb used MiXCR to reprocess the 5' RACE reads, holding one entry per CDR3 protein. Among roughly 150,000 distinct CDR3 sequences, around 3.6% were seen once, and the ten largest hold around 8%. V was clipped by 2 bases and J by 2 bases, with 6 bases between them. The V gene's germline CDR1 is SGHTA and CDR2 FQGTGA. This CDR3 comprises 13 residues. Material for sequencing was memory T cells sorted from blood. This clonotype originated in a man in his late teens or twenties in good health. The chain has TRBV7-3 and TRBJ2-5; TRBD2 is a possible D gene (6 bases). The CDR3 reads CASSLRGQETQYF. CDR3 nucleotides: TGTGCCAGCAGCTTACGGGGGCAAGAGACCCAGTACTTC.